The subject of this entry is one T cell receptor (beta chain). Its antigen is unknown. These data originate in a study of T-cell reconstitution after alpha-beta-depleted transplantation in children. Whole-study results and caveats: Expanded clones from the graft, numbering several hundred, reportedly supplied alpha-beta T cells about two months after transplant. Certain patients had high TCRbeta diversity at day 60, and it came from recipient T cells and thymic progenitors that survived. By one year post-transplant, T-cell counts and diversity largely arose from T cells that were newly produced.

V shed 5 bases, J shed 0 bases, and the junction held 12 bases outside the gene matches. The CDR3 has 17 amino acids. Using unique molecular identifiers, the investigators prepared the TCRbeta library. TCRdb ran MiXCR on the PCR reads and lists one entry per CDR3 protein. Among fewer than 550,000 distinct CDR3 sequences listed, roughly 17% were seen once. This material consisted of PBMCs, mostly from graft donor cells, taken 360 days after TCRalphabeta/CD19-depleted stem cell transplant. The receptor comes from a boy younger than two who had a stem cell transplant for Wiskott-Aldrich syndrome, so the T cells may come from the graft donor. This rearrangement joins TRBV12-3 or TRBV12-4 to TRBJ1-1; TRBD1 agrees at 7 bases. CDR3 amino acids: CASSPRQGRVMNTEAFF. CDR3 coding DNA: TGTGCCAGCAGTCCGAGACAGGGAAGAGTCATGAACACTGAAGCTTTCTTT.